Listed below are T cell receptor beta chains from one sample, sequenced in a study of T cell changes during pregnancy in multiple sclerosis. Here immunoSEQ multiplex PCR was the method, and the copy in TCRdb shows in-frame clones only, minus some. The data contain fewer than 85,000 clones, 85% to 95% of them singletons. Sequencing was performed on peripheral blood, taken in the third trimester of pregnancy. The receptors derive from a female donor in good health, enrolled as a control in a pregnancy study. CDR3s include the opening cysteine and the closing phenylalanine or tryptophan. Fields, in order: D gene, V gene, J gene, clone size, CDR3 DNA, CDR3 protein. A D gene is named only where the DNA matches it firmly. Expanded clones are given a class, and other clones once, few, many or no size at all.

NA	TRBV11-1	TRBJ1-2	NA	TGTGCCAGCAGCTTAGGCGGAGATACTAACTATGGCTACACCTTC	CASSLGGDTNYGYTF
TRBD2	TRBV28	TRBJ2-2	NA	TGTGCCAGCAGTCCAAGACTAGCGAGCACCGGGGAGCTGTTTTTT	CASSPRLASTGELFF
TRBD1	TRBV19	TRBJ1-1	NA	TGTGCCAGTAGTAGGGGGACAGGGCTGGGGACTGAAGCTTTCTTT	CASSRGTGLGTEAFF
TRBD2	TRBV10-3	TRBJ2-3	NA	TGTGCCATCAGTGCGGGACTAGCGGAGACAGATACGCAGTATTTT	CAISAGLAETDTQYF
TRBD1	TRBV5-1	TRBJ1-6	few	TGCGCCAGCAGCTTGGTGACAGGGGGCAATTCACCCCTCCACTTT	CASSLVTGGNSPLHF
NA	TRBV7-2	TRBJ1-1	NA	TGTGCCAGCAGCTATACAGGGCGGCGGACTGAAGCTTTCTTT	CASSYTGRRTEAFF
NA	TRBV27	TRBJ2-1	NA	TGTGCCAGCAGTTACCTAGGCTACAATGAGCAGTTCTTC	CASSYLGYNEQFF
TRBD1	TRBV6-5	TRBJ2-1	NA	TGTGCCAGCAGGACAGGGGGCGGTGAGCAGTTCTTC	CASRTGGGEQFF
NA	TRBV28	TRBJ1-5	once	TGTGCCAGCCAGACACCTGATACTTCACATCAGCCCCAGCATTTT	CASQTPDTSHQPQHF
NA	TRBV5-4	TRBJ2-5	NA	TGTGCCAGCAGCTTGAGGGACATCCGATCCGAGACCCAGTACTTC	CASSLRDIRSETQYF
NA	TRBV5-1	TRBJ1-5	NA	TGCGCCAGCAGCACAACAGGGATGAGCAATCAGCCCCAGCATTTT	CASSTTGMSNQPQHF
TRBD1	TRBV28	TRBJ1-2	once	TGTGCCAGCTGCGTTCAATTCCGGGACAGGGTCGATGGCTACACCTTC	CASCVQFRDRVDGYTF
NA	TRBV4-1	TRBJ2-4	NA	TGCGCCAGCAGTTTACTCGGACTAGCCAAAAACATTCAGTACTTC	CASSLLGLAKNIQYF
NA	TRBV7-2	TRBJ2-3	once	TGTGCCAGCAGCTTAGTGGGGGCCGGGACCCCAACAGATACGCAGTATTTT	CASSLVGAGTPTDTQYF
TRBD1	TRBV13	TRBJ2-2	NA	TGTGCCAGCAGCTCGGATGTGGACAGGGGGGCCGGGGAGCTGTTTTTT	CASSSDVDRGAGELFF
TRBD2	TRBV5-1	TRBJ2-5	NA	TGCGCCAGCAGCTTGGGGGTGACTAGCGGGGGGACCCAAGAGACCCAGTACTTC	CASSLGVTSGGTQETQYF
TRBD1	TRBV5-1	TRBJ2-2	NA	TGCGCCAGCAGCAGCTTCGGGACAGTGAACACCGGGGAGCTGTTTTTT	CASSSFGTVNTGELFF
NA	TRBV7-9	TRBJ1-2	NA	TGTGCCAGCAAGTCACCCGGGGGGCGGTATGGCTACACCTTC	CASKSPGGRYGYTF
TRBD1	TRBV19	TRBJ1-2	NA	TGTGCCAGTAGTAGAGGGGGACAGAGCTATGGCTACACCTTC	CASSRGGQSYGYTF
NA	TRBV19	TRBJ2-5	NA	TGTGCCAGTAGTATCGGGCAGGGAATTCACTTC	CASSIGQGIHF
NA	TRBV11-2	TRBJ1-2	once	TGTGCCAGCAGCCCCTTAGTAAAGGGGGAGTTAGCTAACTATGGCTACACCTTC	CASSPLVKGELANYGYTF
NA	TRBV7-2	TRBJ2-7	NA	TGTGCCAGCAGCTTCCCCACCTACGAGCAGTACTTC	CASSFPTYEQYF
TRBD2	TRBV9	TRBJ2-3	once	TGTGCCAGCAGCGTAGGTGGGACTAGCTCAGATACGCAGTATTTT	CASSVGGTSSDTQYF
TRBD1	TRBV19	TRBJ1-5	NA	TGTGCCAGTAGTCCAGGACAGGCCAATCAGCCCCAGCATTTT	CASSPGQANQPQHF
NA	TRBV6-1	TRBJ2-3	NA	TGTGCCAGCACTTGGGACAAGAGCACAGATACGCAGTATTTT	CASTWDKSTDTQYF
NA	TRBV30	TRBJ2-3	NA	TGTGCCTGGAGTGTACTCTTTAGCACAGATACGCAGTATTTT	CAWSVLFSTDTQYF
TRBD2	TRBV4-1	TRBJ2-1	once	TGCGCCAGCAGCCAAGAAAGAGCTACTAGCGGGAGGTACACTGAGCAGTTCTTC	CASSQERATSGRYTEQFF
NA	TRBV10-3	TRBJ2-7	NA	TGTGCCATCAGTGAGTCGATCGCGGGGAGCTCCTACGAGCAGTACTTC	CAISESIAGSSYEQYF
NA	TRBV29-1	TRBJ2-2	NA	TGCAGCGTTAAGCACACCGGGGAGCTGTTTTTT	CSVKHTGELFF
TRBD1	TRBV27	TRBJ1-2	NA	TGTGCCAGCAGTTTTGGGACAGGGTTCTATGGCTACACCTTC	CASSFGTGFYGYTF
NA	TRBV29-1	TRBJ2-1	NA	TGCAGCGTTGAGGGGCTCCGGGACTCCTTGAGGAATGAGCAGTTCTTC	CSVEGLRDSLRNEQFF
TRBD1	TRBV5-6	TRBJ1-2	NA	TGTGCCAGCAGCTTGGGACAGGGGATGTTCGGCTACACCTTC	CASSLGQGMFGYTF
TRBD2	TRBV28	TRBJ2-3	NA	TGTGCCAGCAGCCTTGGACTAGCGGGAGGGGTGACAGATACGCAGTATTTT	CASSLGLAGGVTDTQYF
NA	TRBV18	TRBJ2-7	NA	TGTGCCAGCTCATCAGAGACAGGATCCTACGAGCAGTACTTC	CASSSETGSYEQYF
TRBD2	TRBV27	TRBJ2-1	NA	TGTGCCAGCAGTTTGGGGCTAGCGGGAGTCAATGAGCAGTTCTTC	CASSLGLAGVNEQFF
TRBD1	TRBV5-4	TRBJ1-1	NA	TGTGCCAGCAGCTCCGGACAGGGGGGTTTTGGGGCTTTCTTT	CASSSGQGGFGAFF
NA	TRBV6-1	TRBJ2-5	NA	TGTGCCAGCAGTGAAAAGCTAGGGGCCGAGACCCAGTACTTC	CASSEKLGAETQYF
NA	TRBV5-1	TRBJ1-2	NA	TGCGCCAGCAGCTTGGTTGGAGAATTAAACTATGGCTACACCTTC	CASSLVGELNYGYTF
NA	TRBV27	TRBJ1-1	NA	TGTGCCAGCAGTTCCACCAGGCTAAGCACTGAAGCTTTCTTT	CASSSTRLSTEAFF
NA	TRBV27	TRBJ2-1	NA	TGTGCCAGCAGTTTATCCACTTCCTACAATGAGCAGTTCTTC	CASSLSTSYNEQFF
NA	TRBV28	TRBJ2-3	NA	TGTGCCAGCAGTTCGTCTGGGCGGGGCACAGATACGCAGTATTTT	CASSSSGRGTDTQYF
NA	TRBV4-2	TRBJ1-5	NA	TGTGCCAGCAGCCAAGATTTTGGGGGCAGTCAGCCCCAGCATTTT	CASSQDFGGSQPQHF
NA	TRBV27	TRBJ2-1	NA	TGTGCCAGCAGTTTTGGGACAAAGCAGTTCTTC	CASSFGTKQFF
TRBD1	TRBV28	TRBJ1-5	NA	TGTGCCAGCCACAGGGGGATCAATCAGCCCCAGCATTTT	CASHRGINQPQHF
TRBD2	TRBV7-2	TRBJ2-3	NA	TGTGCCAGCAGCTTACTAGGAACTAGCGGGCGGACAGATACGCAGTATTTT	CASSLLGTSGRTDTQYF
NA	TRBV5-1	TRBJ2-7	NA	TGCGCCAGCAGCCCGGACGTGGGGCGGTACGAGCAGTACTTC	CASSPDVGRYEQYF
TRBD1	TRBV5-1	TRBJ1-2	NA	TGCGCCAGCAGCTTGGGGACAGGGCGCTATGGCTACACCTTC	CASSLGTGRYGYTF
NA	TRBV27	TRBJ2-4	NA	TGTGCCAGCAGTTTAGGCCCCAGGCCTCACATTCAGTACTTC	CASSLGPRPHIQYF
NA	TRBV27	TRBJ1-4	NA	TGTGCCAGCAGTTTTGTAGCAACTAATGAAAAACTGTTTTTT	CASSFVATNEKLFF
TRBD1	TRBV6-5	TRBJ1-1	NA	TGTGCCAGCACCCGGACAGGGTCGAGGTGGACTGAAGCTTTCTTT	CASTRTGSRWTEAFF
TRBD2	TRBV7-2	TRBJ2-7	NA	TGTGCCAGCAGCTTATCGGGACTAGCGGCCTGGGAGCAGTACTTC	CASSLSGLAAWEQYF
TRBD2	TRBV5-1	TRBJ2-1	NA	TGCGCCAGCAGCCCACTAGCGGGGGACTCCTACAATGAGCAGTTCTTC	CASSPLAGDSYNEQFF
NA	TRBV27	TRBJ2-3	NA	TGTGCCAGCAGTTTGGGGCAGAATACGCAGTATTTT	CASSLGQNTQYF
TRBD2	TRBV27	TRBJ2-3	NA	TGTGCCACCACGACTAGCGGGGGAGATACGCAGTATTTT	CATTTSGGDTQYF
NA	TRBV9	TRBJ2-1	NA	TGTGCCAGCAGCGTAGCGGGGTCTGGGTCCTACAATGAGCAGTTCTTC	CASSVAGSGSYNEQFF
TRBD2	TRBV6-5	TRBJ2-1	few	TGTGCCAGCCATCGCGGGAGGGATCATGAGCAGTTCTTC	CASHRGRDHEQFF
TRBD1	TRBV19	TRBJ2-2	NA	TGTGCCAGTAGTCCACAGGGGTCCGGGGAGCTGTTTTTT	CASSPQGSGELFF
TRBD2	TRBV12-5	TRBJ2-7	NA	TGTGCTAGTGGGGTAGCGGGAGGGCCCCAATCCTACGGGCAGTACTTC	CASGVAGGPQSYGQYF